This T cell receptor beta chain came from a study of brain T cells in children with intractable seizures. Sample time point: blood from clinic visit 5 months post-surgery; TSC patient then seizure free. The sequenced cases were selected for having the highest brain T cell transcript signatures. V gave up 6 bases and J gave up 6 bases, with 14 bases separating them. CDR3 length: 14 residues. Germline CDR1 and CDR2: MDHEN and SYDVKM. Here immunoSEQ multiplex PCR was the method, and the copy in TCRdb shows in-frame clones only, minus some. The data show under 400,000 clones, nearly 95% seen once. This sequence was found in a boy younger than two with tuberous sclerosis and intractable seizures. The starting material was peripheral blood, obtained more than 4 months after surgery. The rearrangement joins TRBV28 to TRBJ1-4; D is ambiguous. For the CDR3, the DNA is TGTGCCAGCAGCCCTACCCTCGGGGATGAAAAACTGTTTTTT. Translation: CASSPTLGDEKLFF.